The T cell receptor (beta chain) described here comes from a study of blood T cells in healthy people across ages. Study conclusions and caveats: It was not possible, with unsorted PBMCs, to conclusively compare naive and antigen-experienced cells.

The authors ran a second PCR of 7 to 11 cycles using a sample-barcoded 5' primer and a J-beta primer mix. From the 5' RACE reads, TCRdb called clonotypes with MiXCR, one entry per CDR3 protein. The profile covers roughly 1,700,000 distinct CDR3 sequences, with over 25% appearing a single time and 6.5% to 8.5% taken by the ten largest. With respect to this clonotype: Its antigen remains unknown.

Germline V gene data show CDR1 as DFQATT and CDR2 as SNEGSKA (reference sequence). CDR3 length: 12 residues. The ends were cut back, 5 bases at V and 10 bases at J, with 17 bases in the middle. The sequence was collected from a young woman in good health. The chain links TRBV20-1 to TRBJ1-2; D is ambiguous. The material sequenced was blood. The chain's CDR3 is CSAGGHSDDYTF. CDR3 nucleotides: TGCAGTGCTGGAGGGCATTCCGATGACTACACCTTC.